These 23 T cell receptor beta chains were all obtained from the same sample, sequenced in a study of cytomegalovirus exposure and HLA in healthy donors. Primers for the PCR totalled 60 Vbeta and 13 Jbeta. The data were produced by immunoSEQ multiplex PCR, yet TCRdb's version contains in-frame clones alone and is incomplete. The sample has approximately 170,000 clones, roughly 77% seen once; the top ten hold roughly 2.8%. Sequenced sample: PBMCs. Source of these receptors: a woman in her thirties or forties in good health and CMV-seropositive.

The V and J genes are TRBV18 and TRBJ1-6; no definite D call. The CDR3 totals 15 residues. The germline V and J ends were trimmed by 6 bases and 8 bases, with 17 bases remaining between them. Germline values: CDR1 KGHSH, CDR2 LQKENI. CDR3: CASSLRGKEDSPLHF. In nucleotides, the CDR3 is TGTGCCAGCTCCCTTAGAGGAAAAGAAGATTCACCCCTCCACTTT.

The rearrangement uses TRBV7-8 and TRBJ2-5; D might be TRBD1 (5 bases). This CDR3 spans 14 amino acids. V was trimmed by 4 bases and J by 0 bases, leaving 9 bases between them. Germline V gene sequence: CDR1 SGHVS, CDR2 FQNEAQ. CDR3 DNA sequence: TGTGCCAGCAGCTCGACAGAGAACCAAGAGACCCAGTACTTC. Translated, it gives CASSSTENQETQYF.

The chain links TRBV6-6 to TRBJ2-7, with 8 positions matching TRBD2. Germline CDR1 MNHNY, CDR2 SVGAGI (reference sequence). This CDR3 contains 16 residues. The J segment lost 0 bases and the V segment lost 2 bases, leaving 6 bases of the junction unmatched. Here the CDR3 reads CASSYENGRDSYEQYF. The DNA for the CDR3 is TGTGCCAGCAGTTACGAGAACGGGAGGGACTCCTACGAGCAGTACTTC.

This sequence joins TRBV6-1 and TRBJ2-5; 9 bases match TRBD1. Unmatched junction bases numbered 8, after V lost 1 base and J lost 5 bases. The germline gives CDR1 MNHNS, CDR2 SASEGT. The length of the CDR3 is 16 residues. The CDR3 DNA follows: TGTGCCAGCAGTGAAGATGGGACAGGGTATGGGGAGACCCAGTACTTC. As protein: CASSEDGTGYGETQYF.

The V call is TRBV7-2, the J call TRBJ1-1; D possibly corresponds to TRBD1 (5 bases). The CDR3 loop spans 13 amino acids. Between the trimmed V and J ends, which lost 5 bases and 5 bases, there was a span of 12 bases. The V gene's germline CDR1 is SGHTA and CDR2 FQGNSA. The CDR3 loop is CASSVGGRTEAFF. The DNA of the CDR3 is TGTGCCAGCAGCGTCGGGGGGAGGACTGAAGCTTTCTTT.

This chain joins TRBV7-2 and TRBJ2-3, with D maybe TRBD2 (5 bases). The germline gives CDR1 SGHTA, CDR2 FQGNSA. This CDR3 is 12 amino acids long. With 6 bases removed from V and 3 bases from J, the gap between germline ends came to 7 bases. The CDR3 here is CASSTGTDTQYF. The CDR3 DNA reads TGTGCCAGCAGTACGGGGACAGATACGCAGTATTTT. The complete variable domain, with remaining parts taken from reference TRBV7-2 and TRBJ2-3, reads GAGVSQSPSNKVTEKGKDVELRCDPISGHTALYWYRQSLGQGLEFLIYFQGNSAPDKSGLPSDRFSAERTGGSVSTLTIQRTQQEDSAVYLCASSTGTDTQYFGPGTRLTVL.

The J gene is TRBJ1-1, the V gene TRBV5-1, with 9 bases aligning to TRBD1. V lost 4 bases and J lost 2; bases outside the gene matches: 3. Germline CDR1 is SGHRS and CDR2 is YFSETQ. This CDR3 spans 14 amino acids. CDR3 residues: CASSTDRGNTEAFF. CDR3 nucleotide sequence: TGCGCCAGCAGCACGGACAGGGGTAACACTGAAGCTTTCTTT. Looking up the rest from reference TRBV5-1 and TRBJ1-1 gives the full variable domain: KAGVTQTPRYLIKTRGQQVTLSCSPISGHRSVSWYQQTPGQGLQFLFEYFSETQRNKGNFPGRFSGRQFSNSRSEMNVSTLELGDSALYLCASSTDRGNTEAFFGQGTRLTVV.

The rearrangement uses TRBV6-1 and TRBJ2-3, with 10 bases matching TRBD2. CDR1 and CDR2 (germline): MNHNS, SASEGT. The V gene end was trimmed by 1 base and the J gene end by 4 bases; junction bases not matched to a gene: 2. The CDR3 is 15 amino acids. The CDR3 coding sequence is TGTGCCAGCAGTGAAGGACTAGCGGGTCCAGATACGCAGTATTTT. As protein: CASSEGLAGPDTQYF.

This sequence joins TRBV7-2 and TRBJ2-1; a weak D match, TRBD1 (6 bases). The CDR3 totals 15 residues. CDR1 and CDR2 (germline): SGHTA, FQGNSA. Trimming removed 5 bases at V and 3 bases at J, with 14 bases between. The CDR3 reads CASSPGRGVYNEQFF. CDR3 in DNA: TGTGCCAGCAGCCCGGGCAGGGGTGTCTACAATGAGCAGTTCTTC. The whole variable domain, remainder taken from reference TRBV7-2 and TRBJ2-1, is GAGVSQSPSNKVTEKGKDVELRCDPISGHTALYWYRQSLGQGLEFLIYFQGNSAPDKSGLPSDRFSAERTGGSVSTLTIQRTQQEDSAVYLCASSPGRGVYNEQFFGPGTRLTVL.

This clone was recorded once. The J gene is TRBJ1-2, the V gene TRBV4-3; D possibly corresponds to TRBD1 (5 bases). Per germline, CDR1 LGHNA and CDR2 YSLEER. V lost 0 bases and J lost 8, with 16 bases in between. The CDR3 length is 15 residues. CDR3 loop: CASSQDRTGVWGYTF. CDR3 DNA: TGCGCCAGCAGCCAAGATCGAACGGGGGTCTGGGGCTACACCTTC.

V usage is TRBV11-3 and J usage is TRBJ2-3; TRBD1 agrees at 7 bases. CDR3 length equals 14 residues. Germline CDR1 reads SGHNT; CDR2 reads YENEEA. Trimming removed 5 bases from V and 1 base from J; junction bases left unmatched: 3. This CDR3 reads CASSDRVGTDTQYF. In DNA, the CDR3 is TGTGCCAGCAGCGACAGGGTCGGCACAGATACGCAGTATTTT.

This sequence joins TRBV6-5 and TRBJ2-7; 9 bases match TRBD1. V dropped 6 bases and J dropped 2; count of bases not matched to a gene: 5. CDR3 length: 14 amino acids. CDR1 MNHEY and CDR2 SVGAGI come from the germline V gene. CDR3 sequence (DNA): TGTGCCAGCAGACCCGGGACAGGGACCTACGAGCAGTACTTC. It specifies CASRPGTGTYEQYF.

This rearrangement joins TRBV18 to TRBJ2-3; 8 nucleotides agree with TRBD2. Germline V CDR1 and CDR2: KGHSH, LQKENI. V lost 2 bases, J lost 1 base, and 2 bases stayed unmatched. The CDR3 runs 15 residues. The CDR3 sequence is CASSPNGRGTDTQYF. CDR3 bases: TGTGCCAGCTCACCAAACGGGAGGGGCACAGATACGCAGTATTTT.

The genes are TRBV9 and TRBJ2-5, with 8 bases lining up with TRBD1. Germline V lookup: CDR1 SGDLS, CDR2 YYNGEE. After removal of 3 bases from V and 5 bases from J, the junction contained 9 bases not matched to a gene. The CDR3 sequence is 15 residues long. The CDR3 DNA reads TGTGCCAGCAGCGGCCCACAGGGGGGCGCGGAGACCCAGTACTTC. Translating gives CASSGPQGGAETQYF. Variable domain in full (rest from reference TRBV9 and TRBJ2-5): DSGVTQTPKHLITATGQRVTLRCSPRSGDLSVYWYQQSLDQGLQFLIQYYNGEERAKGNILERFSAQQFPDLHSELNLSSLELGDSALYFCASSGPQGGAETQYFGPGTRLLVL.

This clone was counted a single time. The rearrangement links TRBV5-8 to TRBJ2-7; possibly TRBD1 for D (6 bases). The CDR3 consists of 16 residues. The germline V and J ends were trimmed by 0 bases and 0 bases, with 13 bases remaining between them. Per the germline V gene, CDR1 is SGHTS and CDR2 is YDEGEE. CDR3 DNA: TGTGCCAGCAGCTTGGGGCCCGGCAGGGGCTCCTACGAGCAGTACTTC. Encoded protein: CASSLGPGRGSYEQYF.

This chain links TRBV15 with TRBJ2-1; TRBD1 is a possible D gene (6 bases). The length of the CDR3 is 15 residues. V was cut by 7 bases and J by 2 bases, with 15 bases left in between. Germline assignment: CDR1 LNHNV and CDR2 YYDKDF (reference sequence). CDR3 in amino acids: CATNNRDGAYNEQFF. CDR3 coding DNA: TGTGCCACCAACAACAGGGATGGAGCCTACAATGAGCAGTTCTTC. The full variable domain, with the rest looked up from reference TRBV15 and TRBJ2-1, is DAMVIQNPRYQVTQFGKPVTLSCSQTLNHNVMYWYQQKSSQAPKLLFHYYDKDFNNEADTPDNFQSRRPNTSFCFLDIRSPGLGDTAMYLCATNNRDGAYNEQFFGPGTRLTVL.

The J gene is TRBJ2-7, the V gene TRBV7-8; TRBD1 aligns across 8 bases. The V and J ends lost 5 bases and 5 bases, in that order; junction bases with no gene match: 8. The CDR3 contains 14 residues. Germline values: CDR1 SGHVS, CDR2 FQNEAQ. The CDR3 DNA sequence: TGTGCCAGCAGCACCTGGACAGGGAGCCACGAGCAGTACTTC. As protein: CASSTWTGSHEQYF.

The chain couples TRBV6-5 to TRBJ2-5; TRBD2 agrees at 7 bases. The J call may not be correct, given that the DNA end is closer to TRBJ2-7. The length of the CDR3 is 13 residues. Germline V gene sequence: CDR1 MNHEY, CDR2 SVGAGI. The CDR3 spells CASRAQGGVEQYF. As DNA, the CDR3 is TGTGCCAGCAGGGCCCAGGGAGGGGTCGAGCAGTACTTC.

Written as DNA, the CDR3 is TGTGCCAGCAGCTTAAGAACGAGCGGTATCACAGATACGCAGTATTTT. It is translated as CASSLRTSGITDTQYF. This chain uses TRBV7-9 with TRBJ2-3, with D perhaps TRBD2 (5 bases). Germline V gene data show CDR1 as SEHNR and CDR2 as FQNEAQ (reference sequence). Trimming took off 2 bases at V and 2 bases at J, with 14 bases between the two ends. There are 16 residues in the CDR3. Filled out from reference TRBV7-9 and TRBJ2-3, the complete variable domain reads DTGVSQNPRHKITKRGQNVTFRCDPISEHNRLYWYRQTLGQGPEFLTYFQNEAQLEKSRLLSDRFSAERPKGSFSTLEIQRTEQGDSAMYLCASSLRTSGITDTQYFGPGTRLTVL.

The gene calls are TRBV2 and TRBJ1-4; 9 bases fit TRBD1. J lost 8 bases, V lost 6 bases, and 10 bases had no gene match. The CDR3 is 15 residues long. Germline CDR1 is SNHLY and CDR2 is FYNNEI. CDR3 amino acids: CASRAGTGIEEKLFF. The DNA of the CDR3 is TGTGCCAGCAGAGCCGGGACAGGGATCGAGGAAAAACTGTTTTTT.

The CDR3 nucleotides read TGTGCCAGCAGCTTAGGGTCCGATAGTACGCAGTATTTT. Its translation is CASSLGSDSTQYF. The chain joins TRBV7-2 to TRBJ2-3; D is unclear. From germline, CDR1 is SGHTA and CDR2 FQGNSA. Trimming took off 1 base at V and 8 bases at J, with 10 bases between the two ends. CDR3 length equals 13 residues.

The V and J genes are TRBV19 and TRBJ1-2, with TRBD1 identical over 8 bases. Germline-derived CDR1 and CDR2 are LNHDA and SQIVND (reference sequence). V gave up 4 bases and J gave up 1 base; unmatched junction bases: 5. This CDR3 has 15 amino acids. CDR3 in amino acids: CASSTYDRGNYGYTF. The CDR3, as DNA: TGTGCCAGTAGTACCTACGACAGGGGTAACTATGGCTACACCTTC.

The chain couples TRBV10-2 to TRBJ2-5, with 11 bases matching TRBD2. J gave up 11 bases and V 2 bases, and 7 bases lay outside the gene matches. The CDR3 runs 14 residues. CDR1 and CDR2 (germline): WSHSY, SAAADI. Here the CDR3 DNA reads TGCGCCAGCAGTGAGAGTAGCGGGGGGGCTAAACAGTACTTC. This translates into CASSESSGGAKQYF.